One T cell receptor beta chain is described in this entry. The antigen remains unidentified. Described time point: week 35, safety follow-up. Mutant IDH1 20-mer peptide, at 300 ug, made up each vaccine dose, with topical imiquimod. There were new WHO grade 3 or 4 astrocytomas in the donors, and these were IDH1-mutant and ATRX-lost. This specimen comes from a study of a mutant IDH1 vaccine in newly diagnosed glioma. In the study overall: The sex distribution of treated patients was about 62% male and roughly 38% female, with a mean age of 40.4 years.

Germline CDR1 and CDR2: SGHTA and FQGNSA. The CDR3 is 16 amino acids. The V gene end was trimmed by 2 bases and the J gene end by 5 bases; junction bases not matched to a gene: 9. The table came from immunoSEQ multiplex PCR; TCRdb's copy has only in-frame clones and leaves some out. The sample has 26,000 or so clones; over 80% are singletons. This clonotype was obtained from a man aged 30 to 39 with glioma. The rearrangement links TRBV7-2 to TRBJ2-5, with 9 bases that match TRBD2. The sample here was PBMCs, taken from a glioma patient whose treatment included an IDH1 peptide vaccine. CDR3 region: CASSLTAGGSRETQYF. Written as DNA, the CDR3 is TGTGCCAGCAGCTTAACAGCGGGGGGTTCCCGGGAGACCCAGTACTTC.